Reported below is one TCR beta chain. What antigen it recognizes has not been identified. Base qualities are not at hand, and no much larger clone is one base apart. Library generation was performed with the immunoSEQ multiplex PCR assay. The study's own analysis went as follows. Shannon entropy, which accounts for clonal size distribution, was used to quantify repertoire diversity. The Gini-Simpson index (Simpson_1-D) served as the measure of how unequally clonotypes were distributed. TCRdb took this table from immuneACCESS and kept in-frame rearrangements with V and J called. Such tables lack part of the clones; where checked against another copy, unresolved V genes explain under half of the gap, and the rest is unexplained. Clonal size and the V and J genes are those of that table, whereas D and trimming came from the DNA. For this sample there are about 1,300 clones; nearly 85% appear just once. More than 3.5% of the sample belongs to the ten largest clones.

This sample stems from a study of stem cell transplantation in POMP-related autoinflammatory disease (dated by TCRdb to the early 2020s). Study-level background: The study hypothesis was that defective thymoproteasomes impair MHC class I-dependent CD8+ T-cell differentiation and positive selection, which skews the TRB repertoire. Before transplant, CD4+ naive T-cell skewing, low CD8+ T-cell proportions, and reduced T-cell cytokine secretion were observed in patients. High-throughput TRB sequencing assessed how POMP deficiency affects T-cell receptor beta repertoire diversity and CDR3 characteristics.

On the study overall, not on this receptor specifically: The number of unique TRB V-J gene pairings was restricted in PRAID patients. Across all analyzed T-cell subsets, PRAID patients tended toward lower TRB diversity and higher clonality. The trend toward lower diversity and increased clonality in PRAID patients was statistically significant only for regulatory T cells.

The label giving this sample's time point can be read as: before hematopoietic stem cell transplant. PRAID was a condition in which autoinflammation came alongside prominent immunodeficiency. T-cell subsets (conventional T cells, CD8+ T cells, regulatory T cells, T follicular helper cells) were sorted before TRB sequencing. V drops 1 base and J drops 0 bases, leaving 9 bases in between. The CDR3 contains 15 residues, cysteine and phenylalanine counted. Only the CDR3 DNA is retained, 45 bases long and in frame from the first base. Based on the germline V gene, the CDR1 and CDR2 sequences are SGHRS and YFSETQ.

In this chain, TRBV5-1 is recombined with TRBJ2-3; the D gene is possibly TRBD1, with 5 bases matching. The source material was CD4+ follicular helper T cells (Tfh) from PBMCs, sampled before stem cell transplantation. The cell subset or site label corresponds to: T follicular helper cells. The sequence came from a human donor with POMP-related autoinflammation and immune dysregulation (PRAID). The DNA is TGCGCCAGCAGCTTGAGACAGCCTAGCACAGATACGCAGTATTTT. It is translated as CASSLRQPSTDTQYF. Outside the CDR3, residues come from the reference TRBV5-1 and TRBJ2-3 proteins, so the full variable domain is: KAGVTQTPRYLIKTRGQQVTLSCSPISGHRSVSWYQQTPGQGLQFLFEYFSETQRNKGNFPGRFSGRQFSNSRSEMNVSTLELGDSALYLCASSLRQPSTDTQYFGPGTRLTVL.